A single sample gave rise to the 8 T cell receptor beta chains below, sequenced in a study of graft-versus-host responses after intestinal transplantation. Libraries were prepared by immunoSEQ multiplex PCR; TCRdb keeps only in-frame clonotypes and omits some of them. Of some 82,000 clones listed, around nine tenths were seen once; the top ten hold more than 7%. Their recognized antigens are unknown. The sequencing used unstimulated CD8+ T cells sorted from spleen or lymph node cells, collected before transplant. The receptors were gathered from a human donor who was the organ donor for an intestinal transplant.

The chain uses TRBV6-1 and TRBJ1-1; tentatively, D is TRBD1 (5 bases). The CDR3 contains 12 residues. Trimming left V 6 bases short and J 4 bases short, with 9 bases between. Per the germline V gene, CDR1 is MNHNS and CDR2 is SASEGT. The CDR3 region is CASRGLSTEAFF. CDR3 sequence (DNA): TGTGCCAGCAGGGGGCTGAGCACTGAAGCTTTCTTT.

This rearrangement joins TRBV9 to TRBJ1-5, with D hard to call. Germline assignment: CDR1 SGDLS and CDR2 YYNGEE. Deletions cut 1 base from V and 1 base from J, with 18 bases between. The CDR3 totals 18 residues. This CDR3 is CASSVIPTICLSNQPQHF. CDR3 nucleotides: TGTGCCAGCAGCGTAATCCCCACAATTTGTCTGAGCAATCAGCCCCAGCATTTT.

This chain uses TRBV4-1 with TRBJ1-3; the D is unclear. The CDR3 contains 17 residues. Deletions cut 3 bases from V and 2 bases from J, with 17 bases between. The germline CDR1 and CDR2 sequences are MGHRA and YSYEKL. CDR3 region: CASSHDPLLGPGNTIYF. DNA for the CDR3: TGCGCCAGCAGCCACGACCCCCTGCTTGGACCTGGAAACACCATATATTTT.

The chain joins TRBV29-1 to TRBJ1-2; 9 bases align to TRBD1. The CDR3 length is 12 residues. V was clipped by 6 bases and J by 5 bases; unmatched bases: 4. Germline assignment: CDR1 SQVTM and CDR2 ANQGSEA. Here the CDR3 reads CSVPQGAYGYTF. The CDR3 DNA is TGCAGCGTCCCACAGGGGGCTTATGGCTACACCTTC.

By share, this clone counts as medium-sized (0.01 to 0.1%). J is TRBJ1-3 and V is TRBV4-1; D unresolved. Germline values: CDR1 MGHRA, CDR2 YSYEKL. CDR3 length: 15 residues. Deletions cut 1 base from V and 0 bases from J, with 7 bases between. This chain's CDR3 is CASSQVTTSGNTIYF. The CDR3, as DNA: TGCGCCAGCAGCCAAGTGACAACCTCTGGAAACACCATATATTTT.

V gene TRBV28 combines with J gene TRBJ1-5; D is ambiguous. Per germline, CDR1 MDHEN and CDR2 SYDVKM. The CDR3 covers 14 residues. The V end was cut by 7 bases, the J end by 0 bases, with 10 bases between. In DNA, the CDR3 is TGTGCCAGCACGAAGGCTTATAGCAATCAGCCCCAGCATTTT. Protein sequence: CASTKAYSNQPQHF.

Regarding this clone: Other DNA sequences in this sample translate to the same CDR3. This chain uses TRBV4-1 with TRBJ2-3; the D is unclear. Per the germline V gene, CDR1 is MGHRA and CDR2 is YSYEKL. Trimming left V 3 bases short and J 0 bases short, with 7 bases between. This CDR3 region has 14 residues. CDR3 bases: TGCGCCAGCAGCCAGGCGGACAGCACAGATACGCAGTATTTT. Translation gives CASSQADSTDTQYF.

In DNA form, the CDR3 reads TGTGCCAGCAGCCCCCAGACAGGGTACAATGAGCAGTTCTTC. It codes for CASSPQTGYNEQFF. The chain employs TRBV7-9 and TRBJ2-1, with 7 bases identical to TRBD1. Trimming at V came to 5 bases and at J to 4 bases, leaving 5 bases not matched to a gene. Germline values: CDR1 SEHNR, CDR2 FQNEAQ (reference sequence). The CDR3 contains 14 residues.